This T cell receptor (beta chain) stems from a study of T cells in localized non-small cell lung cancer. Broader study findings: It remains possible that heterogeneity exists, since only one tumor region was sequenced. Paired adjacent lung recovered a median about 61 of the top 100 tumor clones. Of the tissues analyzed, uninvolved adjacent lung showed maximal T cell clonality, greater than tumor.

This CDR3 is built from 15 residues. The V and J ends lost 8 bases and 5 bases respectively, with 21 bases between them. The germline V gene has CDR1 SNHLY and CDR2 FYNNEI. Remarks on this clone: Its antigen is as yet unknown.

Measured with immunoSEQ multiplex PCR; TCRdb has only the in-frame clones, and not every one. The repertoire holds around 41,000 clones, roughly nine tenths seen once, with 7.1% in the top ten. This receptor was obtained from a woman aged 18 to 49 with stage III lung adenocarcinoma. This chain joins TRBV2 and TRBJ2-5; possibly TRBD2 for D (6 bases). The material was peripheral blood, obtained before any cancer treatment. CDR3 DNA sequence: TGTGCCAGCTCAGGATGGAGGGAACAAAGGGAGACCCAGTACTTC. Translation: CASSGWREQRETQYF.